This T cell receptor beta chain derives from a study of regulatory and conventional T cells in RAG deficiency. The sorted conventional CD4+ T cells were CD25-low and CD127-high, with genomic DNA sequenced. Produced via immunoSEQ multiplex PCR; TCRdb's table is partial and in-frame only. The sample yields some 20,000 clones, 85% to 95% seen once. With regard to this clone: Its antigen is undetermined.

Study-level results: Shorter CDR3s in all patient subsets; >90% Treg-Tconv overlap in Omenn. RAG-deficient patients showed markedly lower Shannon entropy and higher Simpson indices than control T-cell subsets. Omenn syndrome and CID/AS patients had roughly 100-fold fewer unique Treg TCR beta sequences, versus 8 to 10-fold elsewhere.

The V end lost 1 base, the J end lost 1 base, and 4 bases lay between the germline ends. Germline CDR1 and CDR2: SGHVS and FNYEAQ. CDR3 length equals 13 residues. The same specimen was also included in a second study, on regulatory T cells. That publication notes: Amplification used 52 TRBV primers and 13 TRBJ primers. In patients, unique TRB V-J pairs were restricted and V/J usage skewed, especially in Tregs.

The receptor was isolated from a human donor in good health. The V gene is TRBV7-6, the J gene TRBJ1-1; D is unresolved. Material for sequencing was CD4+ T cells sorted from blood. CDR3 nucleotide sequence: TGTGCCAGCAGCTTAGAACAGAACACTGAAGCTTTCTTT. The encoded protein is CASSLEQNTEAFF.